This entry is about one T cell receptor (beta chain). V gave up 8 bases and J gave up 8 bases, with 18 bases separating them. CDR1 and CDR2 (germline): MNHGY, SAAAGT. The CDR3 is 14 amino acids. As processed by the authors: For nucleated cells, counts were estimated from reference gene primer amplification. Sequencing was performed with immunoSEQ multiplex PCR; in TCRdb, only in-frame clones are kept and a portion is missing. The V and J calls and clone size are taken from that table; D and trimming were inferred from the DNA. The sample contains 270,000 or so clones, 89% of which appear only once. The sample is drawn from a study of blood T cell repertoires in COVID-19. At the level of the study: Nucleic acid was either cDNA or gDNA, and it came from T cells, B-cell-depleted T cells, or PBMCs.

What was sequenced was peripheral blood. The genes are TRBV6-8 and TRBJ1-4, with a tentative D call TRBD1 (6 bases). The TCR originated in a woman aged 40 to 50 who had recovered from COVID-19. The CDR3 DNA reads TGTGCCAGCTGGAGGGGGAGGGAAAAAGAAAAACTGTTTTTT. Residues: CASWRGREKEKLFF.